Listed below are T cell receptor beta chains from one sample, sequenced in a study of shared clonotypes between healthy human individuals. Generated by immunoSEQ multiplex PCR, the TCRdb table keeps only in-frame clones and is missing some. This table holds over 700,000 clones, over 55% found once. Sample: memory CD4+ T cells sorted from blood. The receptor set was obtained from a woman in her twenties or thirties in good health. Each CDR3 is given with its conserved first and last residue. The order of the fields is V gene, D gene, clone size, J gene, CDR3 DNA, CDR3 protein. D genes are given only for firm matches. Size values are once, few and many counts, or a class for expanded clones, and some rows have none.

v_call: TRBV29-1; d_call: TRBD1; clone_size: NA; j_call: TRBJ1-1; cdr3_nt: TGCAGCGTTGAAGAGACAGGGGTAGAAGCTTTCTTT; cdr3_aa: CSVEETGVEAFF
v_call: TRBV6-1; d_call: NA; clone_size: NA; j_call: TRBJ2-3; cdr3_nt: TGTGCCAGCAGTGACCCCTTGGGTGGAGATACGCAGTATTTT; cdr3_aa: CASSDPLGGDTQYF
v_call: TRBV7-8; d_call: TRBD1; clone_size: NA; j_call: TRBJ2-3; cdr3_nt: TGTGCCAGCAGCTTGACAGGGGGCACAGATACGCAGTATTTT; cdr3_aa: CASSLTGGTDTQYF
v_call: TRBV5-1; d_call: NA; clone_size: NA; j_call: TRBJ1-3; cdr3_nt: TGCGCCAGCAGTCAAGGGACCTACGGAAACACCATATATTTT; cdr3_aa: CASSQGTYGNTIYF
v_call: TRBV5-1; d_call: NA; clone_size: NA; j_call: TRBJ1-3; cdr3_nt: TGCGCCAGCAGCTTGGTTAGGTCAGACTCTGGAAACACCATATATTTT; cdr3_aa: CASSLVRSDSGNTIYF
v_call: TRBV19; d_call: TRBD1; clone_size: NA; j_call: TRBJ1-2; cdr3_nt: TGTGCCAGTACGGAGGGGACAGGGGCCTATGGCTACACCTTC; cdr3_aa: CASTEGTGAYGYTF
v_call: TRBV18; d_call: NA; clone_size: NA; j_call: TRBJ2-2; cdr3_nt: TGTGCCAGCTCCCGCAGGGAAGGGCGCACCGGGGAGCTGTTTTTT; cdr3_aa: CASSRREGRTGELFF
v_call: TRBV14; d_call: NA; clone_size: NA; j_call: TRBJ2-6; cdr3_nt: TGTGCCAGCAGCCAAGTCGGGGCCAACGTCCTGACTTTC; cdr3_aa: CASSQVGANVLTF
v_call: TRBV28; d_call: NA; clone_size: NA; j_call: TRBJ1-5; cdr3_nt: TGTGCCAGCATCTTCGGCGGACAGACTAATCAGCCCCAGCATTTT; cdr3_aa: CASIFGGQTNQPQHF
v_call: TRBV18; d_call: TRBD1; clone_size: NA; j_call: TRBJ2-7; cdr3_nt: TGTGCCAGCTCACCGGGACAGGGGAGGGGTACCTACGAGCAGTACTTC; cdr3_aa: CASSPGQGRGTYEQYF
v_call: TRBV5-1; d_call: NA; clone_size: once; j_call: TRBJ2-2; cdr3_nt: TGCGCCAGCAGCTTGGAGGGATTTATTCGAACCGGGGAGCTGTTTTTT; cdr3_aa: CASSLEGFIRTGELFF
v_call: TRBV6-1; d_call: NA; clone_size: once; j_call: TRBJ1-2; cdr3_nt: TGTGCCAGCAGTGAACGTCTCTATGGCTACACCTTC; cdr3_aa: CASSERLYGYTF
v_call: TRBV28; d_call: TRBD2; clone_size: many; j_call: TRBJ2-7; cdr3_nt: TGTGCCAGCAGTAACCCTAGCGGGAGGGCCTACGAGCAGTACTTC; cdr3_aa: CASSNPSGRAYEQYF
v_call: TRBV15; d_call: NA; clone_size: NA; j_call: TRBJ2-3; cdr3_nt: TGTGCCACCAGCAGAGATGTTGTCAGTGGCACAGATACGCAGTATTTT; cdr3_aa: CATSRDVVSGTDTQYF
v_call: TRBV4-1; d_call: TRBD2; clone_size: few; j_call: TRBJ2-7; cdr3_nt: TGCGCCAGCAGCCACCCGAGGACTAGCGCTTCCTACGAGCAGTACTTC; cdr3_aa: CASSHPRTSASYEQYF
v_call: TRBV5-1; d_call: TRBD2; clone_size: NA; j_call: TRBJ2-5; cdr3_nt: TGCGCCAGCAGAAGGACTAGCGGGGTGCGGGAGACCCAGTACTTC; cdr3_aa: CASRRTSGVRETQYF
v_call: TRBV6-5; d_call: NA; clone_size: NA; j_call: TRBJ1-4; cdr3_nt: TGTGCCAGCTGTGTGGCAGCCGGTGAAAAACTGTTTTTT; cdr3_aa: CASCVAAGEKLFF
v_call: TRBV18; d_call: NA; clone_size: many; j_call: TRBJ1-1; cdr3_nt: TGTGCCAGCTTAACACAGGGAAGGGACACTGAAGCTTTCTTT; cdr3_aa: CASLTQGRDTEAFF
v_call: TRBV4-2; d_call: TRBD2; clone_size: once; j_call: TRBJ2-1; cdr3_nt: TGTGCCAGCAGCCAAACCGGGACTAGCGGGAGCGATGAGCAGTTCTTC; cdr3_aa: CASSQTGTSGSDEQFF
v_call: TRBV28; d_call: TRBD1; clone_size: few; j_call: TRBJ2-7; cdr3_nt: TGTGCCAGCGCAACACACTCAGGGGGCGGAACCTACGAGCAGTACTTC; cdr3_aa: CASATHSGGGTYEQYF
v_call: TRBV5-6; d_call: TRBD1; clone_size: NA; j_call: TRBJ1-2; cdr3_nt: TGTGCCAGCAGCACCCAATCCCGGGACAGGGTGATCGGCTACACCTTC; cdr3_aa: CASSTQSRDRVIGYTF
v_call: TRBV4-1; d_call: NA; clone_size: NA; j_call: TRBJ1-1; cdr3_nt: TGCGCCAGCAGCCAAGATCTGATTAAGAACACTGAAGCTTTCTTT; cdr3_aa: CASSQDLIKNTEAFF
v_call: TRBV5-1; d_call: NA; clone_size: once; j_call: TRBJ2-1; cdr3_nt: TGCGCCAGCAGCTGGACCGGGACAAGCTCCTACAATGAGCAGTTCTTC; cdr3_aa: CASSWTGTSSYNEQFF
v_call: TRBV6-1; d_call: NA; clone_size: NA; j_call: TRBJ2-5; cdr3_nt: TGTGCCAGCAGTGAAAGGAGCCAAGAGACCCAGTACTTC; cdr3_aa: CASSERSQETQYF
v_call: TRBV9; d_call: NA; clone_size: NA; j_call: TRBJ2-2; cdr3_nt: TGTGCCAGCAGCGTAGCCCGGAGCACCGGGGAGCTGTTTTTT; cdr3_aa: CASSVARSTGELFF
v_call: TRBV4-1; d_call: TRBD2; clone_size: NA; j_call: TRBJ2-1; cdr3_nt: TGCGCCAGCAGCCGACAGACTAGCGGCGACAATGAGCAGTTCTTC; cdr3_aa: CASSRQTSGDNEQFF
v_call: TRBV5-1; d_call: TRBD1; clone_size: once; j_call: TRBJ1-2; cdr3_nt: TGCGCCAGCAGCTTGGGGGACAGGCCCTATGGCTACACCTTC; cdr3_aa: CASSLGDRPYGYTF
v_call: TRBV5-1; d_call: TRBD1; clone_size: few; j_call: TRBJ1-5; cdr3_nt: TGCGCCAGCAGCTTCCGGGACAGGTTGGGTATGGGGCCCCAGCATTTT; cdr3_aa: CASSFRDRLGMGPQHF
v_call: TRBV27; d_call: NA; clone_size: many; j_call: TRBJ1-1; cdr3_nt: TGTGCCAGCAGTTTAACTGAGAACACTGAAGCTTTCTTT; cdr3_aa: CASSLTENTEAFF
v_call: TRBV5-1; d_call: TRBD2; clone_size: NA; j_call: TRBJ2-2; cdr3_nt: TGCGCCAGCAGCGCCCGACTAGCGGGAGCTCCCGGGGAGCTGTTTTTT; cdr3_aa: CASSARLAGAPGELFF
v_call: TRBV5-1; d_call: NA; clone_size: NA; j_call: TRBJ2-1; cdr3_nt: TGCGCCAGCAGCTTGGTTGGCTCCCGAGGCGGGGATGAGCAGTTCTTC; cdr3_aa: CASSLVGSRGGDEQFF
v_call: TRBV5-1; d_call: TRBD2; clone_size: NA; j_call: TRBJ2-7; cdr3_nt: TGCGCCAGCAGCACTGGTGCGGGAGGGGTCTACGAGCAGTACTTC; cdr3_aa: CASSTGAGGVYEQYF
v_call: TRBV7-8; d_call: NA; clone_size: once; j_call: TRBJ2-4; cdr3_nt: TGTGCCAGCAGCTGGGGACCGGGCGGCCGAGCCAAAAACATTCAGTACTTC; cdr3_aa: CASSWGPGGRAKNIQYF
v_call: TRBV4-1; d_call: NA; clone_size: NA; j_call: TRBJ2-1; cdr3_nt: TGCGCCAGCAGCCCTGACAGGTCCAGCGGGGCATACAATGAGCAGTTCTTC; cdr3_aa: CASSPDRSSGAYNEQFF
v_call: TRBV6-6; d_call: TRBD2; clone_size: NA; j_call: TRBJ2-7; cdr3_nt: TGTGCCAGCAGTTTGGGAGCGGGAACCTACGAGCAGTACTTC; cdr3_aa: CASSLGAGTYEQYF
v_call: TRBV4-1; d_call: NA; clone_size: NA; j_call: TRBJ2-2; cdr3_nt: TGCGCCAGCAGCCAAGAGGTAGCGGCTAACACCGGGGAGCTGTTTTTT; cdr3_aa: CASSQEVAANTGELFF
v_call: TRBV18; d_call: NA; clone_size: NA; j_call: TRBJ2-3; cdr3_nt: TGTGCCAGCTCACCCGTCAGTTCTAGCACAGATACGCAGTATTTT; cdr3_aa: CASSPVSSSTDTQYF
v_call: TRBV7-7; d_call: NA; clone_size: NA; j_call: TRBJ2-5; cdr3_nt: TGTGCCGCAGGGGAGGGGGAGACCCAGTACTTC; cdr3_aa: CAAGEGETQYF
v_call: TRBV7-8; d_call: NA; clone_size: NA; j_call: TRBJ2-5; cdr3_nt: TGTGCCAGCACCACCCATTGGGGGCAAGAGACCCAGTACTTC; cdr3_aa: CASTTHWGQETQYF
v_call: TRBV5-1; d_call: NA; clone_size: NA; j_call: TRBJ2-5; cdr3_nt: TGCGCCAGCAGCAGCGGCACGAGTCCGGTGGAGACCCAGTACTTC; cdr3_aa: CASSSGTSPVETQYF
v_call: TRBV28; d_call: TRBD1; clone_size: NA; j_call: TRBJ2-6; cdr3_nt: TGTGCCAGCAGTTTGGCAGGGGGCTTAGGCTTTGGTGGGGCCAACGTCCTGACTTTC; cdr3_aa: CASSLAGGLGFGGANVLTF
v_call: TRBV5-1; d_call: TRBD1; clone_size: NA; j_call: TRBJ2-2; cdr3_nt: TGCGCCAGCAGCTCCAGACAGGGCACGAACACCGGGGAGCTGTTTTTT; cdr3_aa: CASSSRQGTNTGELFF
v_call: TRBV5-1; d_call: TRBD2; clone_size: once; j_call: TRBJ2-5; cdr3_nt: TGCGCCAGCAGCTTGGTGCTAGCGGGAGAGGAGACCCAGTACTTC; cdr3_aa: CASSLVLAGEETQYF
v_call: TRBV6-1; d_call: TRBD2; clone_size: NA; j_call: TRBJ2-1; cdr3_nt: TGTGCCAGCAGTAGCGGGAGCTCCTACAATGAGCAGTTCTTC; cdr3_aa: CASSSGSSYNEQFF
v_call: TRBV9; d_call: NA; clone_size: many; j_call: TRBJ2-5; cdr3_nt: TGTGCCAGCAGCCCGACCCTTGTGGCAGAGACCCAGTACTTC; cdr3_aa: CASSPTLVAETQYF
v_call: TRBV7-9; d_call: NA; clone_size: once; j_call: TRBJ2-2; cdr3_nt: TGTGCCAGCAGCTTAGGGGGCCCCGGGCCCTGGGCCGGGGAGCTGTTTTTT; cdr3_aa: CASSLGGPGPWAGELFF
v_call: TRBV28; d_call: TRBD1; clone_size: NA; j_call: TRBJ1-5; cdr3_nt: TGTGCCAGCAGTTTGTGGGACAGGACCAATCAGCCCCAGCATTTT; cdr3_aa: CASSLWDRTNQPQHF
v_call: TRBV28; d_call: TRBD1; clone_size: once; j_call: TRBJ1-2; cdr3_nt: TGTGCCAGCGGGGACAGGGAGACGTTCAGCTATGGCTACACCTTC; cdr3_aa: CASGDRETFSYGYTF
v_call: TRBV7-9; d_call: NA; clone_size: once; j_call: TRBJ2-5; cdr3_nt: TGTGCCAGCAGCTTAGAGACAAAGGCGTCGACCCAGTACTTC; cdr3_aa: CASSLETKASTQYF
v_call: TRBV2; d_call: TRBD1; clone_size: once; j_call: TRBJ1-2; cdr3_nt: TGTGCCAGCAGGGTGGACAGGCACTATGGCTACACCTTC; cdr3_aa: CASRVDRHYGYTF
v_call: TRBV19; d_call: NA; clone_size: NA; j_call: TRBJ1-5; cdr3_nt: TGTGCCAGTAGTATTAACAGCGGATGGCAGCCCCAGCATTTT; cdr3_aa: CASSINSGWQPQHF
v_call: TRBV4-2; d_call: TRBD2; clone_size: many; j_call: TRBJ2-4; cdr3_nt: TGTGCCAGCAGCCAAATAGCGGGAGAGGCCAAAAACATTCAGTACTTC; cdr3_aa: CASSQIAGEAKNIQYF